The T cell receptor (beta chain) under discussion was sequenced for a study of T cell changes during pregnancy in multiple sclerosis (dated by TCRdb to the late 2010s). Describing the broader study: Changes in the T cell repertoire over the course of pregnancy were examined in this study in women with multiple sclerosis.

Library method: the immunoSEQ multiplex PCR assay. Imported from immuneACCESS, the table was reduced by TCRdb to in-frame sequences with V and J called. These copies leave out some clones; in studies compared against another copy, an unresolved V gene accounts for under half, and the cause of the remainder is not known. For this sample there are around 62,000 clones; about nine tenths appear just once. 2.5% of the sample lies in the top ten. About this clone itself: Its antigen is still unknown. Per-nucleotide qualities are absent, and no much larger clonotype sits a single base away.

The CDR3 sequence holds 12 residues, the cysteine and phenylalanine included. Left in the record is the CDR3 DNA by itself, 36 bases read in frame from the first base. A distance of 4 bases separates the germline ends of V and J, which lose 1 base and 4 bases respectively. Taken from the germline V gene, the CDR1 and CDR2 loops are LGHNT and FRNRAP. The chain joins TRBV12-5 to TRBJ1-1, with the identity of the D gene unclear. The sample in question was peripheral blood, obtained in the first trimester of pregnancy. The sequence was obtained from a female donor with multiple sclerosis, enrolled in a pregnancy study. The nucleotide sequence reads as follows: TGTGCTAGTGGTTTGGAAGCCACTGAAGCTTTCTTT. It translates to CASGLEATEAFF. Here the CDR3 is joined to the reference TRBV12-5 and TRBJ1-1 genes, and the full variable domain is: DARVTQTPRHKVTEMGQEVTMRCQPILGHNTVFWYRQTMMQGLELLAYFRNRAPLDDSGMPKDRFSAEMPDATLATLKIQPSEPRDSAVYFCASGLEATEAFFGQGTRLTVV.